This TCR beta chain was recovered during a study of cytomegalovirus exposure and HLA in healthy donors. Study-wide results and limits: Reported performance of the classifier showed diagnosis of cytomegalovirus status with high specificity and sensitivity. Usually a TCR sequence was rare, but some public TCRs were found in many donors.

Regarding this clone: As yet, its antigen is unknown.

V dropped 0 bases and J dropped 4; count of bases not matched to a gene: 6. Germline V gene sequence: CDR1 SGHRS, CDR2 YFSETQ. The CDR3 contains 16 residues. Measured with immunoSEQ multiplex PCR; TCRdb has only the in-frame clones, and not every one. The sample consists of 250,000 to 300,000 clones, 80% to 90% of them appearing once. Source material: PBMCs. This chain uses TRBV5-1 with TRBJ2-3; TRBD2 matches at 9 bases. This receptor was obtained from a woman in her late teens or twenties in good health and CMV-seronegative. The CDR3 DNA sequence: TGCGCCAGCAGCTTGGGGGCGGGAGGGCCCGCAGATACGCAGTATTTT. It yields the protein CASSLGAGGPADTQYF.